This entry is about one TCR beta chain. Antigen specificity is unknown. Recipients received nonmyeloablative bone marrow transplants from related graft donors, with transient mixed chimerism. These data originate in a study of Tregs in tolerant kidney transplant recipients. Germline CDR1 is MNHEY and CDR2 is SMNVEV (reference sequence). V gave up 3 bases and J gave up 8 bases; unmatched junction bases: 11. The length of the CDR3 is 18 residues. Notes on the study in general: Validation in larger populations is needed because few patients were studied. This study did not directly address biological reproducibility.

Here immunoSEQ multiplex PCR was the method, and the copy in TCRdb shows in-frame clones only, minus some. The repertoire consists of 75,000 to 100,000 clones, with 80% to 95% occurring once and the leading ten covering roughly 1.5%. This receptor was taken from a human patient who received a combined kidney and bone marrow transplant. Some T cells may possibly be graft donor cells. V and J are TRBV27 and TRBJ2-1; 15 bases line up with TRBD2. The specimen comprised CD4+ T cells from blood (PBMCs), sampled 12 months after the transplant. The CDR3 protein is CASSFTGLAGGIRDEQFF. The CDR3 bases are TGTGCCAGCAGTTTTACGGGACTAGCGGGAGGAATTAGGGATGAGCAGTTCTTC.